This TCR beta chain was sequenced for a study of CD8+ T cells in alopecia areata. Across the whole study: For the treated group, dosing was oral tofacitinib at 5 to 10 mg twice daily. Severity scores in treated patients reflected the percentage of scalp affected.

Study conclusions and caveats: The link between baseline CD8+ expansion and response remains uncertain with one nonresponder.

In each case, RNA was isolated and then reverse transcribed into cDNA as the sequencing template. TCRdb's copy holds only in-frame clones and misses some; the assay was immunoSEQ multiplex PCR. This table holds 90,000 to 120,000 clones, about four fifths found once. With regard to this clone: Its antigen is not identified.

Treatment given: oral pan-JAK inhibitor, 5-10 mg twice daily. Germline assignment: CDR1 SNHLY and CDR2 FYNNEI. The V end lost 10 bases, the J end lost 1 base, and 11 bases lay between the germline ends. The CDR3 length is 13 residues. This material consisted of CD8+ T cells sorted from blood, taken at week 24, from a patient treated with tofacitinib. This receptor was taken from a human donor with alopecia areata. V and J are TRBV2 and TRBJ2-1; D gene unclear. The CDR3 nucleotides read TGTGCCAACCTAGGAGCTTCCTACAATGAGCAGTTCTTC. This sequence encodes CANLGASYNEQFF.